These 5 T cell receptor beta chains originate from one sample sequenced in a study of blood T cell repertoires in COVID-19. The table came from immunoSEQ multiplex PCR; TCRdb's copy has only in-frame clones and leaves some out. The sample has 110,000 to 150,000 clones, roughly 88% seen once; the top ten hold more than 3.5%. The source material was PBMCs or T cells enriched from blood (not recorded which). These receptors were obtained from a man aged 50 to 60 who had recovered from COVID-19.

This chain links TRBV2 with TRBJ1-4; D gene uncertain. This CDR3 region has 13 residues. V lost 8 bases and J lost 3, with 10 bases in between. Germline loops: CDR1 SNHLY, CDR2 FYNNEI. CDR3 bases: TGTGCCAGCCGAGCAGGTCCTAATGAAAAACTGTTTTTT. Encoded protein: CASRAGPNEKLFF.

The V and J genes are TRBV7-3 and TRBJ2-3; perhaps TRBD1 as D (5 bases). V lost 4 bases and J lost 0, with 20 bases in between. Germline CDR1 reads SGHTA; CDR2 reads FQGTGA. This CDR3 comprises 18 residues. CDR3 sequence (DNA): TGTGCCAGCAGCTCCCAAGACAGATTAGAAACTAGCACAGATACGCAGTATTTT. Translated: CASSSQDRLETSTDTQYF.

This clone is a singleton in its sample. The chain links TRBV6-5 to TRBJ2-3, with D maybe TRBD2 (5 bases). CDR3 length: 13 residues. Looked up from germline, CDR1 is MNHEY and CDR2 is SVGAGI. V lost 7 bases and J 3 bases, leaving 11 bases between the germline ends. For the CDR3, the DNA is TGTGCCAGCATAAACGCGGGTACAGATACGCAGTATTTT. Its protein is CASINAGTDTQYF.

The rearrangement uses TRBV7-2 and TRBJ2-2; 7 nucleotides line up with TRBD2. CDR1 SGHTA and CDR2 FQGNSA come from the germline V gene. The trim removed 2 bases at V and 0 bases at J, leaving 6 bases unmatched. The CDR3 is 17 amino acids. The CDR3 DNA reads as TGTGCCAGCAGCTTATGGACTAGACCCCCGAACACCGGGGAGCTGTTTTTT. Its translation is CASSLWTRPPNTGELFF.

This clone occurred a few times. CDR3 sequence: CASSLGQGAYYGYTF. CDR3 sequence (DNA): TGTGCCAGCAGTCTGGGACAGGGGGCTTATTATGGCTACACCTTC. V is TRBV2 and J is TRBJ1-2; TRBD1 matches 12 bases. V gave up 5 bases and J gave up 5 bases; unmatched junction bases: 6. The germline V gene encodes CDR1 SNHLY and CDR2 FYNNEI. This CDR3 contains 15 residues. The entire variable domain, with the rest obtained from reference TRBV2 and TRBJ1-2, is as follows: EPEVTQTPSHQVTQMGQEVILRCVPISNHLYFYWYRQILGQKVEFLVSFYNNEISEKSEIFDDQFSVERPDGSNFTLKIRSTKLEDSAMYFCASSLGQGAYYGYTFGSGTRLTVV.